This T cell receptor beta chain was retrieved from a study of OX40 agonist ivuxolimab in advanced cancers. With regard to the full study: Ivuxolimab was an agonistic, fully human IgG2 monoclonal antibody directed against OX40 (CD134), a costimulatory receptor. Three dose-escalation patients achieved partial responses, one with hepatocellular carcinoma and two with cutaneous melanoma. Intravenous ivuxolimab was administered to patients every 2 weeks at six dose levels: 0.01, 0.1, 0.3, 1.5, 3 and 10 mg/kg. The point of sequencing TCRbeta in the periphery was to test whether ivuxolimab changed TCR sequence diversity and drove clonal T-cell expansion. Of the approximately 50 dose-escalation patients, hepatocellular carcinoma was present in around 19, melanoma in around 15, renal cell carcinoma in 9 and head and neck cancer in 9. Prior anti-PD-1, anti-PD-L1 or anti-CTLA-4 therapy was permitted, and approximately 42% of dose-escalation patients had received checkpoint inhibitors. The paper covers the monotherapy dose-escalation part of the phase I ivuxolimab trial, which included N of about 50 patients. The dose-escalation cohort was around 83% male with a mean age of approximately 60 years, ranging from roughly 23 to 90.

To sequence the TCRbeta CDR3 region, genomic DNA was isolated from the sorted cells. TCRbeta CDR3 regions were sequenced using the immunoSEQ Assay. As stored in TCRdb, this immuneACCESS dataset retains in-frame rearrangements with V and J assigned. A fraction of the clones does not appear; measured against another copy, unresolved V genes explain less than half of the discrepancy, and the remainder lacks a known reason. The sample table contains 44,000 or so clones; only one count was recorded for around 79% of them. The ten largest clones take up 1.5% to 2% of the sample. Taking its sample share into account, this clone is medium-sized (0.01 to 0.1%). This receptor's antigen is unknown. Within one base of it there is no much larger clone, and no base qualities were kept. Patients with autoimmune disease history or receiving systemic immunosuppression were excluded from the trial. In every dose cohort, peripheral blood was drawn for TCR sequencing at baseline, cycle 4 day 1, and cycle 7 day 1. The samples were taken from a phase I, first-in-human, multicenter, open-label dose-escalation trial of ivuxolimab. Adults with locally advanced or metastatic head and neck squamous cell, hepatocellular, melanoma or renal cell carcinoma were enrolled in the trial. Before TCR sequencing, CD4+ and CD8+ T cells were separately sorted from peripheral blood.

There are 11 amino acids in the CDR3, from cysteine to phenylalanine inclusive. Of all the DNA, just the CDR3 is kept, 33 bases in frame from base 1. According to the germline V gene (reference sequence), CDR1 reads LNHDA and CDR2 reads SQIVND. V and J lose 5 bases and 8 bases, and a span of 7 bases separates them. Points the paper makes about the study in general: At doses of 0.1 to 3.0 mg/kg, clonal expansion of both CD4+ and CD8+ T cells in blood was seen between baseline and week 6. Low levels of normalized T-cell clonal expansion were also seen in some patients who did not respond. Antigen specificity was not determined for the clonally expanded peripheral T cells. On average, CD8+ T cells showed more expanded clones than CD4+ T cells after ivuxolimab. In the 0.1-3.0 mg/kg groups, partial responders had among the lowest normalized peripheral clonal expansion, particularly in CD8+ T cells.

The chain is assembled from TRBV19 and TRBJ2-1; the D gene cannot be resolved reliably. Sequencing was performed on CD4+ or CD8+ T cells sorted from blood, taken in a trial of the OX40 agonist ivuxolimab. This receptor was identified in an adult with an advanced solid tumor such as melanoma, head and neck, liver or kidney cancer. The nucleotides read TGTGCCAGTAGTGCCTTGGATGAGCAGTTCTTC. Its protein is CASSALDEQFF. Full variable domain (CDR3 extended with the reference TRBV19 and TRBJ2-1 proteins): DGGITQSPKYLFRKEGQNVTLSCEQNLNHDAMYWYRQDPGQGLRLIYYSQIVNDFQKGDIAEGYSVSREKKESFPLTVTSAQKNPTAFYLCASSALDEQFFGPGTRLTVL.